These T cell receptor beta chains were read from a single sample in a study of post-analysis software for immune sequencing data. One entry per CDR3 protein results from TCRdb running MiXCR on the PCR reads. The sample comprises about 820,000 distinct CDR3 sequences, approximately 57% of which are singletons, and approximately 4.3% rests with the top ten. Sequencing was performed on blood. These receptors came from a girl aged 10 to 17 with multiple sclerosis. The conserved cysteine and the conserved F or W are not part of the CDR3 here.

V: TRBV5-1; J: TRBJ2-7; CDR3: ASSLGKETYEQY
V: TRBV7-2; J: TRBJ1-2; CDR3: ASSSFPGSWSYGYT
V: TRBV12-3/TRBV12-4; J: TRBJ2-1; CDR3: ASSVTYEQF
V: TRBV5-1; J: TRBJ2-3; CDR3: ASSSGLLDDTQY
V: TRBV7-9; J: TRBJ2-7; CDR3: ASSLQVTGSSYEQY
V: TRBV20-1; J: TRBJ2-1; CDR3: SARLAGLYNEQF
V: TRBV9; J: TRBJ2-1; CDR3: ASSPGEPKQF
V: TRBV6-6; J: TRBJ1-2; CDR3: ASSYGQAPRGYT
V: TRBV7-7; J: TRBJ2-3; CDR3: ACSPSGGGTDTQY
V: TRBV28; J: TRBJ2-1; CDR3: ASSFLEGEQF
V: TRBV6-1; J: TRBJ1-6; CDR3: ASSEEGSFYNSPLH
V: TRBV11-2; J: TRBJ2-3; CDR3: ASSSRGPLTDTQY
V: TRBV7-9; J: TRBJ2-1; CDR3: ASSLDRSYNEQF
V: TRBV29-1; J: TRBJ1-1; CDR3: SAGQTLNTEAF
V: TRBV29-1; J: TRBJ2-7; CDR3: SAWGGSSYEQY
V: TRBV5-1; J: TRBJ2-1; CDR3: ASSGEGNSYNEQF
V: TRBV12-3/TRBV12-4; J: TRBJ2-4; CDR3: ASSLVLRQQY
V: TRBV10-3; J: TRBJ2-1; CDR3: AISSGFGNEQF
V: TRBV6-2/TRBV6-3; J: TRBJ2-3; CDR3: ASSYSRGTGEGDTQY
V: TRBV20-1; J: TRBJ1-2; CDR3: SAGVVGQANYGYT
V: TRBV29-1; J: TRBJ2-1; CDR3: SGEEVSNEQF
V: TRBV29-1; J: TRBJ2-1; CDR3: SVEDEARNEQF
V: TRBV6-4; J: TRBJ2-7; CDR3: ASSPGTGNYNEQY
V: TRBV10-3; J: .; CDR3: AISEVGRLGQETQY
V: TRBV5-1; J: TRBJ1-1; CDR3: ASSPRTGETEAF